This T cell receptor beta chain emerged from a study of OX40 agonist ivuxolimab in advanced cancers. At the level of the whole study: The costimulatory receptor OX40 (CD134) was targeted by ivuxolimab, a fully human IgG2 agonistic monoclonal antibody. The paper reports the monotherapy dose-escalation portion (N ≈ 50 patients) of the phase I ivuxolimab trial. A male proportion of 82.7% and a mean age of approximately 55 years, ranging from roughly 23 to 79, were recorded for the dose-escalation cohort. Patients were allowed to have had prior anti-PD-1, anti-PD-L1 or anti-CTLA-4 therapy, and approximately 40% of the dose-escalation patients had been treated with checkpoint inhibitors. Partial responses occurred in three dose-escalation patients, of whom one had hepatocellular carcinoma and two had cutaneous melanoma. Intravenous ivuxolimab was administered to patients every 2 weeks at six dose levels: 0.01, 0.1, 0.3, 1.5, 3 and 10 mg/kg. Among the approximately 50 dose-escalation patients, approximately 20 had hepatocellular carcinoma, about 15 melanoma, 9 renal cell carcinoma and 9 head and neck cancer. The point of sequencing TCRbeta in the periphery was to test whether ivuxolimab changed TCR sequence diversity and drove clonal T-cell expansion. Paper-wide results and their limitations: Which antigens the clonally expanded peripheral T cells were specific for was not determined. In the 0.1-3.0 mg/kg groups, partial responders had among the lowest normalized peripheral clonal expansion, particularly in CD8+ T cells. Clonal expansion of both CD4+ and CD8+ blood T cells was observed from baseline to week 6 at doses 0.1 to 3.0 mg/kg. Low levels of normalized T-cell clonal expansion were also seen in some patients who did not respond. After ivuxolimab, expanded clones were on average more numerous among CD8+ T cells than among CD4+ T cells.

Concerning this clone itself: No cognate antigen has been identified for it. No clone much larger than this one lies a single base away; base qualities are absent.

The trial excluded patients who had a history of autoimmune disease or were on systemic immunosuppression. Peripheral blood for TCR sequencing was collected from all dose cohorts at baseline, on cycle 4 day 1, and on cycle 7 day 1. Samples came from an open-label, multicenter, first-in-human phase I dose-escalation trial of ivuxolimab. Adults with locally advanced or metastatic melanoma, renal cell, hepatocellular, or head and neck squamous cell carcinoma were enrolled in the trial. Before TCR sequencing, CD4+ and CD8+ T cells were separately sorted from peripheral blood. To sequence the TCRbeta CDR3 region, genomic DNA was isolated from the sorted cells. The immunoSEQ Assay was used to sequence the TCRbeta CDR3 regions. Imported from immuneACCESS, the table was reduced by TCRdb to in-frame sequences with V and J called. These copies leave out some clones; in studies compared against another copy, an unresolved V gene accounts for under half, and the cause of the remainder is not known. The sample has about 21,000 clones on record, 74% of them singletons. About 33% of the sample rests with the top ten.

CDR1 and CDR2 are read off the germline V gene as LGHNA and YSLEER. The CDR3 measures 14 amino acids from cysteine to phenylalanine. The CDR3 DNA has 42 bases and is translated from base 1. V and J lose 1 base and 4 bases, and a span of 10 bases separates them. The V gene is TRBV4-3 and the J gene is TRBJ1-2; confidence is insufficient to name the D gene. This receptor was obtained from an adult with an advanced solid tumor such as melanoma, head and neck, liver or kidney cancer. The sample consisted of CD4+ or CD8+ T cells sorted from blood, taken in a trial of the OX40 agonist ivuxolimab. The CDR3 region reads CASSQGRFGYGYTF. In nucleotide form, the sequence is TGCGCCAGCAGCCAAGGCAGGTTTGGCTATGGCTACACCTTC.